The clone carrying this TCR beta chain has at least ten counts. No antigen is known for it. This record comes from a study of regulatory T cells in long-lasting Graves disease. Trimming took 4 bases from V and 7 from J, leaving 17 bases between them. This CDR3 has 15 amino acids. Germline values: CDR1 SNHLY, CDR2 FYNNEI. Time point denoted: newly diagnosed GD, antithyroid drugs for less than 3 months. The TCR library was prepared using RNA isolated from PBMCs. Assembly of TCR beta libraries relied on iRepertoire HTBI primers together with Arm-PCR of CDR3 regions. MiXCR, applied by TCRdb to the multiplex PCR reads, yields one record per CDR3 protein. The data show 400,000 to 550,000 distinct CDR3 sequences, with approximately 15% seen just once and 16% held by the top ten. Study observations and caveats: Whereas nearly 1,000 public clonotypes were shared by new patients, persistent patients shared more, at around 2,700.

The same sample was also used in a study of T cells in Graves' hyperthyroidism and ophthalmopathy. From that second work: Most thyroid-expanded clonotypes above 0.001 were also found in blood.

This specimen was peripheral blood mononuclear cells (PBMCs), taken at new diagnosis, from a patient treated with antithyroid drugs. This clonotype was sampled from a woman under 40 with Graves disease. The V gene is TRBV2, the J gene TRBJ2-1, with no clear D. The CDR3 here is CASSARRLTRNEQFF. DNA of the CDR3: TGTGCCAGCAGTGCACGTCGACTGACCCGAAATGAGCAGTTCTTC.